This TCR beta chain is from a study of T-cell reconstitution after alpha-beta-depleted transplantation in children. Trimming took 3 bases from V and 0 from J, leaving 3 bases between them. Looked up from germline, CDR1 is MNHEY and CDR2 is SMNVEV (reference sequence). The CDR3 is made up of 13 amino acids. Unique molecular identifiers were incorporated into the prepared TCRbeta library. TCRdb called the PCR reads again in MiXCR, with one record for every CDR3 protein. The data hold tens of thousands of distinct CDR3 sequences, with around 7.9% observed a single time. This clonotype has a count of ten or more.

This receptor was obtained from a human donor who donated a stem cell graft to a child with acute lymphoblastic leukemia. The V and J genes are TRBV27 and TRBJ1-5; D not certain. This specimen was PBMCs from the stem cell graft donor, taken from the stem cell graft. The CDR3 coding sequence is TGTGCCAGCAGTTTGGGTAGCAATCAGCCCCAGCATTTT. It encodes CASSLGSNQPQHF.